The table lists the clone carrying this T cell receptor beta chain with a few counts. Its antigen is undetermined. This specimen belongs to a study of blood T cells in healthy people across ages. At the level of the study: About one barcoded beta molecule per two T cells came from capture by template switching.

CDR3 length: 17 amino acids. Trimming cost V 1 base and J 0 bases; bases outside gene matches: 5. Germline V gene sequence: CDR1 KGHSH, CDR2 LQKENI. Findings and caveats of the study: TCR beta diversity correlated strongly with naive T cell percentage. Estimated diversity across one million T cells was deemed an underestimate.

Primers used in a second PCR of about 6 to 11 cycles were a sample-barcoded 5' primer and a J-beta primer mix. TCRdb recomputed calls from the 5' RACE reads with MiXCR, one row per CDR3 protein. The sample consists of about 1.7 million distinct CDR3 sequences, roughly 30% of them appearing once. This chain connects TRBV18 to TRBJ2-1; 8 bases fit TRBD1. This clonotype originated in a woman aged 25 to 39 in good health. Sample: blood. The CDR3 DNA is TGTGCCAGCTCACCACGCAGGACAGGGAGCTCCTACAATGAGCAGTTCTTC. It specifies CASSPRRTGSSYNEQFF.